These T cell receptor beta chains were read from a single sample in a study of T cell responses to AZD1222 COVID-19 vaccine. Method: immunoSEQ multiplex PCR; TCRdb's copy keeps in-frame clones and lacks some. The repertoire consists of about 130,000 clones, with approximately 84% occurring once and the leading ten covering 20% to 25%. Source: peripheral blood, taken on day 0 of AZD1222 vaccination. The receptors stem from an adult in good health. Both conserved end residues are part of each CDR3. Each record gives: clone size, J gene, D gene, V gene, CDR3 protein, CDR3 DNA. The D gene is left open where the match is weak. The size of a clone is reported for some rows only, either as once, few or many, or as a class for expanded clones.

clone size: once
J gene: TRBJ1-1
D gene: .
V gene: TRBV4-3
CDR3 protein: CASSHTVVAEAFF
CDR3 DNA: TGCGCCAGCAGCCACACAGTCGTGGCTGAAGCTTTCTTT

clone size: .
J gene: TRBJ2-5
D gene: TRBD2
V gene: TRBV7-2
CDR3 protein: CASRRGRGVETQYF
CDR3 DNA: TGTGCCAGCAGGCGAGGGCGGGGGGTTGAGACCCAGTACTTC

clone size: .
J gene: TRBJ2-7
D gene: TRBD1
V gene: TRBV6-5
CDR3 protein: CASSGQGVTSYEQYF
CDR3 DNA: TGTGCCAGCAGCGGTCAGGGGGTAACCAGCTACGAGCAGTACTTC

clone size: .
J gene: TRBJ2-1
D gene: .
V gene: TRBV12-5
CDR3 protein: CASGPAVKQFF
CDR3 DNA: TGTGCTAGTGGGCCTGCCGTCAAGCAGTTCTTC

clone size: .
J gene: TRBJ1-2
D gene: .
V gene: TRBV11-2
CDR3 protein: CASSYKRDPLYGYTF
CDR3 DNA: TGTGCCAGCAGCTATAAAAGGGACCCCTTATATGGCTACACCTTC

clone size: .
J gene: TRBJ1-2
D gene: TRBD1
V gene: TRBV4-3
CDR3 protein: CASSHGQAYGYTF
CDR3 DNA: TGCGCCAGCAGCCATGGACAGGCTTATGGCTACACCTTC

clone size: .
J gene: TRBJ2-1
D gene: TRBD2
V gene: TRBV19
CDR3 protein: CASSPTSGYNEQFF
CDR3 DNA: TGTGCCAGTAGTCCGACTAGCGGTTACAATGAGCAGTTCTTC

clone size: .
J gene: TRBJ1-6
D gene: .
V gene: TRBV28
CDR3 protein: CASSLTRARGSPLHF
CDR3 DNA: TGTGCCAGCAGTTTAACCCGGGCGCGCGGGTCACCCCTCCACTTT

clone size: .
J gene: TRBJ1-2
D gene: .
V gene: TRBV3-1/TRBV3-2
CDR3 protein: CASSPGTRGGYTF
CDR3 DNA: TGTGCCAGCAGCCCTGGGACACGAGGTGGCTACACCTTC

clone size: .
J gene: TRBJ1-2
D gene: .
V gene: TRBV4-2
CDR3 protein: CASSQAYRQGFYGYTF
CDR3 DNA: TGTGCCAGCAGCCAAGCGTATCGCCAGGGTTTCTATGGCTACACCTTC

clone size: .
J gene: TRBJ2-5
D gene: TRBD1
V gene: TRBV6-6
CDR3 protein: CASSSYSRGREETQYF
CDR3 DNA: TGTGCCAGCAGCAGTTACTCCAGGGGGCGGGAAGAGACCCAGTACTTC

clone size: .
J gene: TRBJ1-3
D gene: .
V gene: TRBV29-1
CDR3 protein: CSVEKTGSSGNTIYF
CDR3 DNA: TGCAGCGTTGAAAAGACAGGCTCTTCTGGAAACACCATATATTTT

clone size: .
J gene: TRBJ2-2
D gene: TRBD1
V gene: TRBV5-1
CDR3 protein: CASSLDGTANGELFF
CDR3 DNA: TGCGCCAGCAGCTTGGATGGGACAGCAAACGGGGAGCTGTTTTTT

clone size: .
J gene: TRBJ1-5
D gene: .
V gene: TRBV28
CDR3 protein: CASGETGGQPQHF
CDR3 DNA: TGTGCCAGCGGGGAGACAGGTGGTCAGCCCCAGCATTTT

clone size: .
J gene: TRBJ2-7
D gene: TRBD2
V gene: TRBV2
CDR3 protein: CASSLSGIYEQYF
CDR3 DNA: TGTGCCAGCAGTCTAAGCGGGATCTACGAGCAGTACTTC

clone size: .
J gene: TRBJ2-1
D gene: .
V gene: TRBV19
CDR3 protein: CASSIVDGKGTDFIGEQFF
CDR3 DNA: TGTGCCAGTAGTATAGTGGACGGTAAAGGGACGGACTTTATCGGTGAGCAGTTCTTC

clone size: .
J gene: TRBJ1-1
D gene: .
V gene: TRBV2
CDR3 protein: CASSDGGPNTEAFF
CDR3 DNA: TGTGCCAGCAGTGACGGGGGGCCGAACACTGAAGCTTTCTTT

clone size: .
J gene: TRBJ1-5
D gene: .
V gene: TRBV27
CDR3 protein: CASHSGGGHQPQHF
CDR3 DNA: TGTGCCAGCCATTCGGGAGGGGGGCATCAGCCCCAGCATTTT

clone size: .
J gene: TRBJ1-4
D gene: .
V gene: TRBV7-9
CDR3 protein: CASSLKGSNEKLFF
CDR3 DNA: TGTGCCAGCAGCTTAAAGGGGTCTAATGAAAAACTGTTTTTT

clone size: once
J gene: TRBJ1-6
D gene: .
V gene: TRBV7-9
CDR3 protein: CASSLGGINSPLHF
CDR3 DNA: TGTGCCAGCAGCTTAGGAGGGATTAATTCACCCCTCCACTTT

clone size: .
J gene: TRBJ1-1
D gene: .
V gene: TRBV5-5
CDR3 protein: CASSLFAGNTEAFF
CDR3 DNA: TGTGCCAGCAGCTTGTTTGCGGGGAACACTGAAGCTTTCTTT

clone size: .
J gene: TRBJ1-4
D gene: .
V gene: TRBV5-6
CDR3 protein: CASSLRVGSDEKLFF
CDR3 DNA: TGTGCCAGCAGCTTGCGGGTGGGGAGTGATGAAAAACTGTTTTTT

clone size: .
J gene: TRBJ1-5
D gene: .
V gene: TRBV6-6
CDR3 protein: CASSYSTGEPQHF
CDR3 DNA: TGTGCCAGCAGTTACTCGACCGGGGAGCCCCAGCATTTT

clone size: .
J gene: TRBJ1-4
D gene: TRBD1
V gene: TRBV10-3
CDR3 protein: CAISGTVDNEKLFF
CDR3 DNA: TGTGCCATCTCGGGGACAGTTGATAATGAAAAACTGTTTTTT

clone size: .
J gene: TRBJ2-1
D gene: .
V gene: TRBV6-2/TRBV6-3
CDR3 protein: CASSHTGTAYNEQFF
CDR3 DNA: TGTGCCAGCAGTCACACAGGGACCGCCTACAATGAGCAGTTCTTC

clone size: .
J gene: TRBJ2-7
D gene: .
V gene: TRBV27
CDR3 protein: CASSLNRYSYEQYF
CDR3 DNA: TGTGCCAGCAGTTTAAATCGATACTCCTACGAGCAGTACTTC

clone size: few
J gene: TRBJ2-3
D gene: .
V gene: TRBV6-2/TRBV6-3
CDR3 protein: CASSYSLKQDTDTQYF
CDR3 DNA: TGTGCCAGCAGTTACTCTTTGAAGCAAGATACAGATACGCAGTATTTT

clone size: .
J gene: TRBJ2-2
D gene: TRBD2
V gene: TRBV2
CDR3 protein: CASKAGGDTGELFF
CDR3 DNA: TGTGCCAGCAAAGCGGGGGGAGACACCGGGGAGCTGTTTTTT

clone size: .
J gene: TRBJ1-5
D gene: .
V gene: TRBV11-2
CDR3 protein: CASSWDVNQPQHF
CDR3 DNA: TGTGCCAGCAGCTGGGACGTCAATCAGCCCCAGCATTTT

clone size: .
J gene: TRBJ2-6
D gene: .
V gene: TRBV5-5
CDR3 protein: CASSGPNDNVLTF
CDR3 DNA: TGTGCCAGCAGCGGGCCCAATGACAACGTCCTGACTTTC

clone size: .
J gene: TRBJ2-1
D gene: .
V gene: TRBV7-2
CDR3 protein: CASSPPPPGVNEQFF
CDR3 DNA: TGTGCCAGCAGCCCCCCCCCTCCCGGAGTGAATGAGCAGTTCTTC

clone size: .
J gene: TRBJ1-1
D gene: .
V gene: TRBV28
CDR3 protein: CASSYPGMSTTEAFF
CDR3 DNA: TGTGCCAGCAGTTACCCGGGAATGTCTACCACTGAAGCTTTCTTT

clone size: .
J gene: TRBJ1-5
D gene: .
V gene: TRBV19
CDR3 protein: CASTTPYPGYNQPQHF
CDR3 DNA: TGTGCCAGTACTACCCCATATCCGGGGTACAATCAGCCCCAGCATTTT

clone size: .
J gene: TRBJ1-2
D gene: TRBD1
V gene: TRBV28
CDR3 protein: CASSFGSQGAEGYTF
CDR3 DNA: TGTGCCAGCAGTTTTGGATCCCAGGGGGCTGAGGGCTACACCTTC

clone size: .
J gene: TRBJ2-7
D gene: .
V gene: TRBV4-2
CDR3 protein: CASSQDTGSEQYF
CDR3 DNA: TGTGCCAGCAGCCAAGATACGGGAAGCGAGCAGTACTTC

clone size: few
J gene: TRBJ1-4
D gene: .
V gene: TRBV24-1
CDR3 protein: CATSDSQGGKEKLFF
CDR3 DNA: TGTGCCACCAGTGATTCTCAGGGTGGAAAGGAAAAACTGTTTTTT

clone size: .
J gene: TRBJ1-2
D gene: .
V gene: TRBV19
CDR3 protein: CASSARVPYGYTF
CDR3 DNA: TGTGCCAGTAGCGCCAGGGTACCCTATGGCTACACCTTC

clone size: .
J gene: TRBJ2-3
D gene: .
V gene: TRBV5-4
CDR3 protein: CASSPGARGADTQYF
CDR3 DNA: TGTGCCAGCAGCCCGGGGGCGCGAGGGGCAGATACGCAGTATTTT

clone size: .
J gene: TRBJ1-6
D gene: .
V gene: TRBV9
CDR3 protein: CASSWGGTSPLHF
CDR3 DNA: TGTGCCAGCAGCTGGGGGGGAACTTCACCCCTCCACTTT

clone size: .
J gene: TRBJ1-1
D gene: .
V gene: TRBV7-9
CDR3 protein: CASSLSLNTEAFF
CDR3 DNA: TGTGCCAGCAGCTTATCCTTGAACACTGAAGCTTTCTTT